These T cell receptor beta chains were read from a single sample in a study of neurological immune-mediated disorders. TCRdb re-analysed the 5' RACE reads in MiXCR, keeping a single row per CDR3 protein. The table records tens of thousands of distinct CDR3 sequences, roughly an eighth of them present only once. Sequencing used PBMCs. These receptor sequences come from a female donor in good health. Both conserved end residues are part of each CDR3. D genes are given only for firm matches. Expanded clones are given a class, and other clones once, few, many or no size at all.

cdr3_nt: TGCAGCGCCGGACAGGGGAACACTGAAGCTTTCTTT
cdr3_aa: CSAGQGNTEAFF
j_call: TRBJ1-1
clone_size: -
v_call: TRBV29-1
d_call: TRBD1

cdr3_nt: TGTGCCAGCAGTTACGACAGGGAGAGCCCCCAGCATTTT
cdr3_aa: CASSYDRESPQHF
j_call: TRBJ1-5
clone_size: many
v_call: TRBV27
d_call: TRBD1

cdr3_nt: TGTGCCAGCAGCTCAAATGCGGCGGGAGAGGGGCGGGAGACCCAGTACTTC
cdr3_aa: CASSSNAAGEGRETQYF
j_call: TRBJ2-5
clone_size: many
v_call: TRBV7-8
d_call: TRBD2

cdr3_nt: TGTGCCAGCAGTTTCGCAGCCCCTGTAGATGGCTACACCTTC
cdr3_aa: CASSFAAPVDGYTF
j_call: TRBJ1-2
clone_size: many
v_call: TRBV12-3/TRBV12-4
d_call: -

cdr3_nt: TGTGCCAGCAGCCAAGCGCAGGGGGCCGGGGAGCTGTTTTTT
cdr3_aa: CASSQAQGAGELFF
j_call: TRBJ2-2
clone_size: many
v_call: TRBV3-1
d_call: TRBD1

cdr3_nt: TGTGCCAGCACGGCAGGCTCCTACGAGCAGTACTTC
cdr3_aa: CASTAGSYEQYF
j_call: TRBJ2-7
clone_size: many
v_call: TRBV2
d_call: -

cdr3_nt: TGTGCCAGCAGCCGAAGATTCCCGGGATCCTCCTACGAGCAGTACTTC
cdr3_aa: CASSRRFPGSSYEQYF
j_call: TRBJ2-7
clone_size: many
v_call: TRBV3-1
d_call: -

cdr3_nt: TGTGCCACCAGCAGACCTAGCGGGTACAATGAGCAGTTCTTC
cdr3_aa: CATSRPSGYNEQFF
j_call: TRBJ2-1
clone_size: many
v_call: TRBV15
d_call: TRBD2

cdr3_nt: TGTGCCAGCAGTTTAGCGCCTAGGGGGCCCGGGGAGCTGTTTTTT
cdr3_aa: CASSLAPRGPGELFF
j_call: TRBJ2-2
clone_size: many
v_call: TRBV12-3/TRBV12-4
d_call: TRBD1

cdr3_nt: TGTGCCAGCAGCCTAACCGCACCCGGGACAGGGAGGAGCAATCAGCCCCAGCATTTT
cdr3_aa: CASSLTAPGTGRSNQPQHF
j_call: TRBJ1-5
clone_size: many
v_call: TRBV28
d_call: TRBD1

cdr3_nt: TGTGCCAGCAGCTTAGCCCGCGCCGGGGAGCTGTTTTTT
cdr3_aa: CASSLARAGELFF
j_call: TRBJ2-2
clone_size: many
v_call: TRBV7-2
d_call: -

cdr3_nt: TGTGCCAGCAGTGACACCGGGACAGGGATACGATTCTACGAGCAGTACTTC
cdr3_aa: CASSDTGTGIRFYEQYF
j_call: TRBJ2-7
clone_size: many
v_call: TRBV27
d_call: TRBD1

cdr3_nt: TGTGCCAGCTCCCCGGAGGGCAATCAGCCCCAGCATTTT
cdr3_aa: CASSPEGNQPQHF
j_call: TRBJ1-5
clone_size: -
v_call: TRBV18
d_call: -

cdr3_nt: TGTGCCACCAGTGATTCAGGGGGTAACTATGGCTACACCTTC
cdr3_aa: CATSDSGGNYGYTF
j_call: TRBJ1-2
clone_size: many
v_call: TRBV24-1
d_call: TRBD1

cdr3_nt: TGCGCCAGCGGCCACTTCGGACAGGGAGGCACCGGGGAGCCGTTTTTT
cdr3_aa: CASGHFGQGGTGEPFF
j_call: TRBJ2-2
clone_size: -
v_call: TRBV4-1
d_call: TRBD1

cdr3_nt: TGTGCCAGCAGCGTAGCTTTTGGCAGAGGGACTGAAGCTTTCTTT
cdr3_aa: CASSVAFGRGTEAFF
j_call: TRBJ1-1
clone_size: -
v_call: TRBV9
d_call: -

cdr3_nt: TGCAGCATCGGACCGCCGACGACCACAGATACGCAGTATTTT
cdr3_aa: CSIGPPTTTDTQYF
j_call: TRBJ2-3
clone_size: many
v_call: TRBV29-1
d_call: -

cdr3_nt: TGTGCCAGCAGCTCTAATCACCTAATGGGCAGGGCTGGTGAAGAGACCCAGTACTTC
cdr3_aa: CASSSNHLMGRAGEETQYF
j_call: TRBJ2-5
clone_size: many
v_call: TRBV6-6
d_call: -

cdr3_nt: TGTGCCAGCAGTGACAGGGGGGCCGATCAGCCCCAGCATTTT
cdr3_aa: CASSDRGADQPQHF
j_call: TRBJ1-5
clone_size: many
v_call: TRBV6-6
d_call: TRBD1

cdr3_nt: TGTGCCAGCAGCGTTGGACTAGATGGCACCGGGGAGCTGTTTTTT
cdr3_aa: CASSVGLDGTGELFF
j_call: TRBJ2-2
clone_size: many
v_call: TRBV9
d_call: TRBD2

cdr3_nt: TGTGCCAGCAGCTCCCCTATTGCCGGGCCTAACTCCTACGAGCAGTACTTC
cdr3_aa: CASSSPIAGPNSYEQYF
j_call: TRBJ2-7
clone_size: many
v_call: TRBV7-2
d_call: -

cdr3_nt: TGCAGTGCTAGAGAAACAGGAGTAGGGTCCTATAATTCACCCCTCCACTTT
cdr3_aa: CSARETGVGSYNSPLHF
j_call: TRBJ1-6
clone_size: few
v_call: TRBV20-1
d_call: -

cdr3_nt: TGCAGCGTTGTCTCGTACAATGAGCAGTTCTTC
cdr3_aa: CSVVSYNEQFF
j_call: TRBJ2-1
clone_size: few
v_call: TRBV29-1
d_call: -

cdr3_nt: TGCGCCAGCAGCTTCAGCCGATACAGAGACAACACTGAAGCTTTCTTT
cdr3_aa: CASSFSRYRDNTEAFF
j_call: TRBJ1-1
clone_size: many
v_call: TRBV5-1
d_call: -

cdr3_nt: TGCAGTGCTAGTGGGGGACTAGCGGGAGGGCGAGAGACCCAGTACTTC
cdr3_aa: CSASGGLAGGRETQYF
j_call: TRBJ2-5
clone_size: many
v_call: TRBV20-1
d_call: TRBD2

cdr3_nt: TGTGCCAGCAGCGTAGAGGAGAAACAAGAGACCCAGTACTTC
cdr3_aa: CASSVEEKQETQYF
j_call: TRBJ2-5
clone_size: many
v_call: TRBV9
d_call: -

cdr3_nt: TGCGCCAGCAGCCGGACTACCTACAATGAGCAGTTCTTC
cdr3_aa: CASSRTTYNEQFF
j_call: TRBJ2-1
clone_size: many
v_call: TRBV5-1
d_call: -

cdr3_nt: TGTGCCATCAGTCGCGGGACACTAATCCTCACTGAAGCTTTCTTT
cdr3_aa: CAISRGTLILTEAFF
j_call: TRBJ1-1
clone_size: many
v_call: TRBV10-3
d_call: -

cdr3_nt: TGCGCCAGCAGCTTGGAAGCTAGCGGGAGGGCCCCGCAGTTCTTC
cdr3_aa: CASSLEASGRAPQFF
j_call: TRBJ2-1
clone_size: many
v_call: TRBV5-1
d_call: TRBD2

cdr3_nt: TGTGCCGCGGAGGGGGGGTATGGCTACACCTTC
cdr3_aa: CAAEGGYGYTF
j_call: TRBJ1-2
clone_size: many
v_call: TRBV6-5
d_call: -

cdr3_nt: TGTGCCAGCAGCTTGGAGGGATCCTATGGCTACACCTTC
cdr3_aa: CASSLEGSYGYTF
j_call: TRBJ1-2
clone_size: many
v_call: TRBV5-5
d_call: -

cdr3_nt: TGTGCCAGCAGTTTAAAGGACTCCCTCCAAGAGACCCAGTACTTC
cdr3_aa: CASSLKDSLQETQYF
j_call: TRBJ2-5
clone_size: many
v_call: TRBV12-3/TRBV12-4
d_call: -

cdr3_nt: TGCAGCGTTGAAGACCGAGGAACTGAAGCTTTCTTT
cdr3_aa: CSVEDRGTEAFF
j_call: TRBJ1-1
clone_size: many
v_call: TRBV29-1
d_call: -